Presented here are 20 T cell receptor beta chains from one specimen sequenced in a study of OX40 agonist ivuxolimab in advanced cancers. Clones were read by immunoSEQ multiplex PCR, and TCRdb kept only the in-frame ones, dropping some. The repertoire consists of approximately 98,000 clones, with roughly 80% occurring once and the leading ten covering approximately 5%. The input for sequencing was CD4+ or CD8+ T cells sorted from blood, taken in a trial of the OX40 agonist ivuxolimab. The source of these receptors is an adult with an advanced solid tumor such as melanoma, head and neck, liver or kidney cancer.

The chain carries TRBV19 and TRBJ2-3, with D possibly TRBD2 on 7 matching bases. The V gene lost 6 bases and the J gene lost 0 bases, with 19 bases spanning the gap. This CDR3 is built from 17 residues. Germline assignment: CDR1 LNHDA and CDR2 SQIVND (reference sequence). Written as DNA, the CDR3 is TGTGCCAGTAGAGGGGGTTGGGGGGGCGCGAGCACAGATACGCAGTATTTT. Translated: CASRGGWGGASTDTQYF.

In this sample, this clone turned up once. The rearrangement joins TRBV27 to TRBJ1-2; a possible D gene is TRBD1 (5 bases). This CDR3 is built from 17 residues. From germline, CDR1 is MNHEY and CDR2 SMNVEV (reference sequence). Trimming removed 0 bases from V and 8 bases from J, with 22 bases in between. The CDR3 spells CASSLSNKQRGRGGYTF. In nucleotides, the CDR3 is TGTGCCAGCAGTTTATCGAATAAACAGCGAGGGAGGGGCGGCTACACCTTC.

The chain employs TRBV29-1 and TRBJ1-2; 12 bases agree with TRBD1. The CDR3 extends over 16 amino acids. The J segment lost 2 bases and the V segment lost 2 bases, leaving 6 bases of the junction unmatched. Germline CDR1 reads SQVTM; CDR2 reads ANQGSEA. CDR3 loop: CSVEWDRGPLNYGYTF. CDR3 DNA sequence: TGCAGCGTTGAATGGGACAGGGGGCCATTAAACTATGGCTACACCTTC.

V is TRBV5-1 and J is TRBJ2-1; TRBD1 aligns across 7 bases. The CDR3 runs to 15 residues. Germline V lookup: CDR1 SGHRS, CDR2 YFSETQ. Trimming took 2 bases from V and 2 from J; bases not matched to a gene: 4. The CDR3 region is CASSLGQAAYNEQFF. Written as DNA, the CDR3 is TGCGCCAGCAGCTTAGGACAGGCAGCCTACAATGAGCAGTTCTTC.

This clone has just one count. The J gene is TRBJ2-1, the V gene TRBV4-1; D remains ambiguous. V lost 3 bases, J lost 7 bases, and 10 bases lay in between. Germline CDR1 reads MGHRA; CDR2 reads YSYEKL. CDR3 size: 13 residues. CDR3 in amino acids: CASSQATWNEQFF. The CDR3 nucleotides read TGCGCCAGCAGCCAGGCTACCTGGAATGAGCAGTTCTTC.

J is TRBJ1-4 and V is TRBV2, with 9 bases identical to TRBD1. Germline V gives CDR1 SNHLY, CDR2 FYNNEI. With 7 bases clipped from V and 6 bases from J, the junction kept 6 bases outside the gene matches. This CDR3 is built from 14 residues. The CDR3 region has the DNA TGTGCCAGCAATTTAGACAGGGGGGATGAAAAACTGTTTTTT. The encoded protein is CASNLDRGDEKLFF.

This clone showed up many times. The gene calls are TRBV30 and TRBJ1-1; 8 bases match TRBD1. After removal of 2 bases from V and 8 bases from J, the junction contained 7 bases not matched to a gene. Germline CDR1 reads GTSNPN; CDR2 reads SVGIG (reference sequence). The CDR3 loop spans 13 amino acids. CDR3 loop: CAWSTRQGTEAFF. Here the CDR3 DNA reads TGTGCCTGGAGTACCCGACAGGGGACGGAAGCTTTCTTT.

This clone was seen only a few times. V gene TRBV18 combines with J gene TRBJ1-1; tentative D call: TRBD1 (5 bases). Germline V CDR1 and CDR2: KGHSH, LQKENI. The ends were cut back, 3 bases at V and 4 bases at J, with 15 bases in the middle. The CDR3 covers 15 residues. The CDR3 region has the DNA TGTGCCAGCTCACCTACGGTACAGGCTGGCACTGAAGCTTTCTTT. Protein sequence: CASSPTVQAGTEAFF.

V gene TRBV6-1 combines with J gene TRBJ2-1, with TRBD2 identical over 11 bases. From germline, CDR1 is MNHNS and CDR2 SASEGT. This CDR3 comprises 15 residues. V was pared by 4 bases and J by 5 bases, with 4 bases of the junction left unmatched. The CDR3 reads CASSVSSGRNNEQFF. CDR3 nucleotide sequence: TGTGCCAGCAGTGTATCTAGCGGGAGGAACAATGAGCAGTTCTTC.

Remarks on this clone: Different DNA sequences within this sample yield the same CDR3. The genes are TRBV18 and TRBJ1-1; D is unresolved. Looked up from germline, CDR1 is KGHSH and CDR2 is LQKENI. This CDR3 spans 11 amino acids. Trimming stripped 3 bases from V and 7 bases from J, with 6 bases between. CDR3 residues: CASSPAVEAFF. The CDR3, as DNA: TGTGCCAGCTCACCGGCAGTTGAAGCTTTCTTT.

A remark on this clone: It is likely a read error, because the conserved phenylalanine at the end of the CDR3 is missing. This chain uses TRBV27 with TRBJ1-2, with D hard to call. In germline, CDR1 is MNHEY, CDR2 SMNVEV (reference sequence). The CDR3 has 12 residues. Trimming pared 2 bases from V and 5 bases from J, leaving 6 bases between. CDR3 nucleotides: TGTGCCAGCAGTTTAAGAGGTTATGGCTACACCGTC. The encoded protein is CASSLRGYGYTV.

The chain carries TRBV27 and TRBJ2-3; 12 nucleotides match TRBD2. Germline V lookup: CDR1 MNHEY, CDR2 SMNVEV (reference sequence). J lost 2 bases, V lost 6 bases, and 3 bases had no gene match. This CDR3 has 15 residues. As DNA, the CDR3 is TGTGCCAGCAGCGGACTAGCGGGGAACACAGATACGCAGTATTTT. It specifies CASSGLAGNTDTQYF.

V usage is TRBV18 and J usage is TRBJ2-3; D not certain. The ends were cut back, 3 bases at V and 0 bases at J, with 10 bases in the middle. This CDR3 has 15 residues. Germline lookup yields CDR1 KGHSH and CDR2 LQKENI. CDR3 sequence (DNA): TGTGCCAGCTCACCGGATATGGACAGCACAGATACGCAGTATTTT. Translating gives CASSPDMDSTDTQYF. Complete variable domain (other parts from reference TRBV18 and TRBJ2-3): NAGVMQNPRHLVRRRGQEARLRCSPMKGHSHVYWYRQLPEEGLKFMVYLQKENIIDESGMPKERFSAEFPKEGPSILRIQQVVRGDSAAYFCASSPDMDSTDTQYFGPGTRLTVL.

The CDR3 reads CASSPTGETQYF. In DNA form, the CDR3 reads TGTGCCAGCTCACCGACCGGGGAGACCCAGTACTTC. The chain couples TRBV18 to TRBJ2-5; D is uncertain. Germline V CDR1 and CDR2: KGHSH, LQKENI. Trimming stripped 3 bases from V and 5 bases from J, with 7 bases between. The CDR3 is made up of 12 amino acids.

The rearrangement joins TRBV6-1 to TRBJ2-5; 8 nucleotides align to TRBD2. V lost 6 bases, J lost 6 bases, and 9 bases stayed unmatched. CDR3 length: 14 residues. Per the germline V gene, CDR1 is MNHNS and CDR2 is SASEGT. The CDR3, as DNA: TGTGCCAGCAGCGGCACCGGGAGGGCGAAGACCCAGTACTTC. As protein: CASSGTGRAKTQYF.

The chain links TRBV4-2 to TRBJ2-2; 11 nucleotides agree with TRBD2. Germline V gene data show CDR1 as LGHNA and CDR2 as YNFKEQ. The CDR3 consists of 18 residues. The ends lost 0 bases at V and 0 bases at J; junction bases unmatched: 3. The CDR3 DNA reads TGTGCCAGCAGCCAAGAAACTAGCGGGGGTTCGAACACCGGGGAGCTGTTTTTT. This encodes CASSQETSGGSNTGELFF.

The V gene is TRBV4-3, the J gene TRBJ1-2; D not certain. This CDR3 spans 16 amino acids. Between the trimmed V and J ends, which lost 1 base and 4 bases, there was a span of 16 bases. Looked up from germline, CDR1 is LGHNA and CDR2 is YSLEER. CDR3 amino acids: CASSQGSPVQPYGYTF. The CDR3 DNA follows: TGCGCCAGCAGCCAAGGGTCCCCGGTACAACCCTATGGCTACACCTTC.

The V and J genes are TRBV21-1 and TRBJ1-2. TRBV21-1 counts as a pseudogene. The CDR3 has 13 amino acids. The CDR3 spells CASAVGQVYGYTF. CDR3 nucleotides: TGTGCCAGCGCGGTCGGCCAGGTATATGGCTACACCTTC.

The chain has TRBV19 and TRBJ1-1; D unresolved. V was trimmed by 1 base and J by 0 bases, leaving 12 bases between them. CDR1 and CDR2 (germline): LNHDA, SQIVND (reference sequence). This CDR3 is built from 16 residues. The CDR3 loop reads CASSIVAGSMNTEAFF. CDR3 DNA sequence: TGTGCCAGTAGTATAGTCGCCGGTTCAATGAACACTGAAGCTTTCTTT.

V is TRBV5-1 and J is TRBJ1-2, with D possibly being TRBD1 (6 bases). The CDR3 runs 15 residues. In germline, CDR1 is SGHRS, CDR2 YFSETQ. Trimming removed 7 bases from V and 2 bases from J, with 18 bases in between. Written as DNA, the CDR3 is TGCGCCAGCGTGGGTGGGGGCGGCGGAAACTATGGCTACACCTTC. Protein: CASVGGGGGNYGYTF.